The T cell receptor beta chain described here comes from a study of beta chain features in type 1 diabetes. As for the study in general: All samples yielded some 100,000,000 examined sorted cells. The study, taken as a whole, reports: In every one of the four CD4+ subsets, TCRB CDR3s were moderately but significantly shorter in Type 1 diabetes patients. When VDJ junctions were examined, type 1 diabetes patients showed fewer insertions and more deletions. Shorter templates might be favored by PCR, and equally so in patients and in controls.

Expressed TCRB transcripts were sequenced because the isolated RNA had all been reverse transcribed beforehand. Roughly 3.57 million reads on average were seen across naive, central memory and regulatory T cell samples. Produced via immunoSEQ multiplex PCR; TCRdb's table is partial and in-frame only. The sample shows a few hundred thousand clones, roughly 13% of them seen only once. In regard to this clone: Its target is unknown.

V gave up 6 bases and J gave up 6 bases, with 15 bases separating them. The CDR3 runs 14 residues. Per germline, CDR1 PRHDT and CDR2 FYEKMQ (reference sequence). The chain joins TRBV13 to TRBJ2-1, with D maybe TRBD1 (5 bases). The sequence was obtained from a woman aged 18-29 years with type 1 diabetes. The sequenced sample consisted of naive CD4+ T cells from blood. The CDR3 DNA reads TGTGCCAGCAGGACAGATCCGTCCGGCAATGAGCAGTTCTTC. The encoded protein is CASRTDPSGNEQFF.